These 28 T cell receptor beta chains originate from one sample sequenced in a study of PD-1 blockade in classical Hodgkin lymphoma. Relapse after autologous stem cell transplantation occurred in every patient, and brentuximab vedotin exposure varied. This table comes from immunoSEQ multiplex PCR, and its TCRdb copy is limited to in-frame clones, with some not included. The table has about 150,000 clones, nearly 80% seen once. The specimen was peripheral blood mononuclear cells (PBMCs), collected before the second cycle of nivolumab. The receptors derive from a human donor with classical Hodgkin lymphoma.

The chain employs TRBV9 and TRBJ2-3; perhaps TRBD2 as D (7 bases). V lost 4 bases and J 2 bases, leaving 14 bases between the germline ends. This CDR3 spans 15 amino acids. In germline, CDR1 is SGDLS, CDR2 YYNGEE. CDR3 sequence: CASSSRGADTDTQYF. As DNA, the CDR3 is TGTGCCAGCAGCTCCCGGGGGGCTGACACAGATACGCAGTATTTT.

This chain links TRBV29-1 with TRBJ2-1, with 8 bases lining up with TRBD1. Trimming removed 4 bases from V and 7 bases from J; junction bases left unmatched: 9. The CDR3 contains 14 residues. The V gene's germline CDR1 is SQVTM and CDR2 ANQGSEA. The CDR3 region is CSVVLGTGMNEQFF. CDR3 nucleotide sequence: TGCAGCGTTGTTTTAGGGACAGGTATGAATGAGCAGTTCTTC.

The chain recombines TRBV6-5 with TRBJ1-2; D is ambiguous. Between the trimmed V and J ends, which lost 6 bases and 2 bases, there was a span of 10 bases. The V gene's germline CDR1 is MNHEY and CDR2 SVGAGI. This CDR3 is built from 13 residues. CDR3 sequence reads: CASRAGKNYGYTF. Written as DNA, the CDR3 is TGTGCCAGCAGAGCCGGGAAAAACTATGGCTACACCTTC.

This clone was detected only once. The CDR3 sequence: CASRVEGGTYGYTF. DNA of the CDR3: TGTGCCAGCAGAGTGGAGGGCGGCACCTATGGCTACACCTTC. The chain joins TRBV2 to TRBJ1-2; D unresolved. From germline, CDR1 is SNHLY and CDR2 FYNNEI. Trimming shortened V by 6 bases and J by 4 bases, and 15 bases separated the two germline ends. The CDR3 sequence is 14 residues long.

The chain links TRBV7-2 to TRBJ1-1; 7 bases are a match to TRBD1. J gave up 1 base and V 3 bases, and 2 bases lay outside the gene matches. The CDR3 consists of 14 residues. The V gene's germline CDR1 is SGHTA and CDR2 FQGNSA. CDR3 in DNA: TGTGCCAGCAGCTTCCGGGACAGGAACACTGAAGCTTTCTTT. This sequence encodes CASSFRDRNTEAFF. The full variable domain, with the rest looked up from reference TRBV7-2 and TRBJ1-1, is GAGVSQSPSNKVTEKGKDVELRCDPISGHTALYWYRQSLGQGLEFLIYFQGNSAPDKSGLPSDRFSAERTGGSVSTLTIQRTQQEDSAVYLCASSFRDRNTEAFFGQGTRLTVV.

The J gene is TRBJ1-1, the V gene TRBV25-1; 8 bases agree with TRBD1. The germline CDR1 and CDR2 sequences are MGHDK and SYGVNS. The CDR3 runs to 18 residues. V was clipped by 2 bases and J by 2 bases; unmatched bases: 13. The CDR3 DNA follows: TGTGCCAGCAGTGAAAGAGATTTGTCAGGGGGCCTAAACACTGAAGCTTTCTTT. It yields the protein CASSERDLSGGLNTEAFF.

The chain joins TRBV7-2 to TRBJ1-2, with 8 positions matching TRBD1. V trimming: 4 bases; J trimming: 2 bases; junction bases outside the gene matches: 12. The CDR3 sequence is 17 residues long. The germline CDR1 and CDR2 sequences are SGHTA and FQGNSA. CDR3: CASSYPIGQGANYGYTF. As DNA, the CDR3 is TGTGCCAGCAGCTACCCCATTGGGCAGGGGGCGAACTATGGCTACACCTTC.

The genes are TRBV18 and TRBJ1-2, with 8 bases matching TRBD1. The CDR3 has 15 residues. Germline V gene data show CDR1 as KGHSH and CDR2 as LQKENI. The junction had 5 bases not matched to a gene; V was cut back by 3 bases and J by 2 bases. CDR3: CASSPSTGANYGYTF. In nucleotides, the CDR3 is TGTGCCAGCTCACCTTCGACAGGGGCAAACTATGGCTACACCTTC.

J is TRBJ2-7 and V is TRBV30, with 10 bases matching TRBD1. V lost 5 bases and J lost 7; bases outside the gene matches: 8. Germline lookup yields CDR1 GTSNPN and CDR2 SVGIG (reference sequence). CDR3 length: 13 residues. The CDR3 nucleotides read TGTGCCTGGGATCGGGACAGGGGCTGGGAGCAGTACTTC. Its protein is CAWDRDRGWEQYF.

The J gene is TRBJ1-3, the V gene TRBV28, with a tentative D call TRBD1 (6 bases). This CDR3 comprises 15 residues. The V end was cut by 1 base, the J end by 1 base, with 8 bases between. The germline gives CDR1 MDHEN, CDR2 SYDVKM. The CDR3 sequence: CASSLSGASGNTIYF. CDR3 DNA: TGTGCCAGCAGTTTATCGGGGGCATCTGGAAACACCATATATTTT.

Only a few counts were recorded for this clone. This rearrangement joins TRBV6-5 to TRBJ2-1, with D unclear. The V gene's germline CDR1 is MNHEY and CDR2 SVGAGI. V lost 2 bases and J lost 3, with 5 bases in between. This CDR3 comprises 13 residues. CDR3 amino acids: CASSYPDYNEQFF. CDR3 DNA sequence: TGTGCCAGCAGTTACCCGGACTACAATGAGCAGTTCTTC.

This clone was counted only a few times. The J gene is TRBJ2-1, the V gene TRBV6-5, with 8 nucleotides matching TRBD2. Germline V gene data show CDR1 as MNHEY and CDR2 as SVGAGI. The CDR3 has 13 amino acids. V shed 6 bases and J 10 bases; nucleotides not matched to a gene: 8. The CDR3 DNA is TGTGCCAGCAGGATACTGACTAGCGCAGAGCAGTTCTTC. It specifies CASRILTSAEQFF.

The gene calls are TRBV27 and TRBJ2-7; D call uncertain. The CDR3 runs 15 residues. The V and J ends lost 6 bases and 3 bases respectively, with 18 bases between them. CDR1 and CDR2 from the germline V gene are MNHEY and SMNVEV (reference sequence). This chain's CDR3 is CASSPGPHRLYEQYF. DNA of the CDR3: TGTGCCAGCAGCCCAGGACCGCACCGCCTCTACGAGCAGTACTTC.

The chain is built from TRBV29-1 and TRBJ2-7; maybe TRBD1 (5 bases). The CDR3 length is 12 residues. Trimming shortened V by 4 bases and J by 3 bases, and 10 bases separated the two germline ends. Per germline, CDR1 SQVTM and CDR2 ANQGSEA. CDR3 sequence (DNA): TGCAGCGTTGTGAGGCAGGGCTACGAGCAGTACTTC. Its protein is CSVVRQGYEQYF.

The chain recombines TRBV19 with TRBJ2-3; D remains ambiguous. V gave up 3 bases and J gave up 3 bases, with 10 bases separating them. CDR1 is LNHDA, CDR2 SQIVND, per germline (reference sequence). This CDR3 has 14 amino acids. The CDR3 here is CASSILTRTDTQYF. In nucleotides, the CDR3 is TGTGCCAGTAGTATCCTCACACGGACAGATACGCAGTATTTT.

The CDR3 region is CASSTSGSGETQYF. In DNA form, the CDR3 reads TGTGCCAGTAGTACTAGCGGGAGCGGGGAGACCCAGTACTTC. V and J are TRBV19 and TRBJ2-5, with 10 bases aligning to TRBD2. The CDR3 covers 14 residues. CDR1 is LNHDA, CDR2 SQIVND, per germline (reference sequence). V was pared by 4 bases and J by 5 bases, with 4 bases of the junction left unmatched.

This clone was detected a few times. The chain joins TRBV5-4 to TRBJ1-1; tentatively, D is TRBD1 (5 bases). The CDR3 loop spans 16 amino acids. CDR1 and CDR2 from the germline V gene are SGHNT and YYREEE (reference sequence). V dropped 0 bases and J dropped 4 bases, with 16 bases sitting between them. The CDR3 spells CASSLASARGVTEAFF. CDR3 DNA: TGTGCCAGCAGCTTGGCATCGGCCCGGGGGGTCACTGAAGCTTTCTTT. Using reference TRBV5-4 and TRBJ1-1 for the parts outside the CDR3, the full variable domain is ETGVTQSPTHLIKTRGQQVTLRCSSQSGHNTVSWYQQALGQGPQFIFQYYREEENGRGNFPPRFSGLQFPNYSSELNVNALELDDSALYLCASSLASARGVTEAFFGQGTRLTVV.

This sequence joins TRBV5-1 and TRBJ2-1, with TRBD2 identical over 10 bases. The length of the CDR3 is 15 residues. With 4 bases clipped from V and 10 bases from J, the junction kept 11 bases outside the gene matches. Germline assignment: CDR1 SGHRS and CDR2 YFSETQ. CDR3 sequence reads: CASSQVGLAQEEQFF. CDR3 sequence (DNA): TGCGCCAGCAGCCAGGTGGGACTAGCGCAAGAAGAGCAGTTCTTC.

Comments on this clone: Other DNA sequences in this specimen translate into the identical CDR3. The genes are TRBV6-5 and TRBJ2-7; TRBD1 matches at 8 bases. Germline CDR1 and CDR2: MNHEY and SVGAGI. Trimming at V came to 2 bases and at J to 6 bases, leaving 9 bases not matched to a gene. CDR3 length equals 15 residues. The CDR3 DNA reads TGTGCCAGCAGTTACAATCCGGGACAGGCTTCCGAGCAGTACTTC. The encoded protein is CASSYNPGQASEQYF.

This chain connects TRBV7-7 to TRBJ2-5; 10 bases are a match to TRBD1. Germline V gene lookup returns CDR1 SSHAT and CDR2 FNYEAQ (reference sequence). Trimming at V came to 5 bases and at J to 3 bases, leaving 9 bases not matched to a gene. This CDR3 contains 16 residues. As DNA, the CDR3 is TGTGCCAGCAGCCCGAGACAGGGGGCGCTTAAAGAGACCCAGTACTTC. Translated, it gives CASSPRQGALKETQYF.

The chain uses TRBV7-2 and TRBJ2-1; 8 bases fit TRBD2. The V segment lost 1 base and the J segment 2 bases; nucleotides outside the gene matches: 7. The CDR3 spans 17 residues. Per germline, CDR1 SGHTA and CDR2 FQGNSA. The CDR3 loop is CASSLGGRLAPYNEQFF. CDR3 coding DNA: TGTGCCAGCAGCTTAGGGGGGCGACTAGCGCCCTACAATGAGCAGTTCTTC.

The J gene is TRBJ1-1, the V gene TRBV28, with D possibly matching TRBD1 (5 bases). Germline V lookup: CDR1 MDHEN, CDR2 SYDVKM. Trimming shortened V by 3 bases and J by 1 base, and 9 bases separated the two germline ends. The CDR3 runs 14 residues. The CDR3 bases are TGTGCCAGCAGTTTGGTAGGGGCGAACACTGAAGCTTTCTTT. Amino acid sequence: CASSLVGANTEAFF.

V and J are TRBV7-6 and TRBJ2-3; D ambiguous. Germline CDR1 reads SGHVS; CDR2 reads FNYEAQ. The length of the CDR3 is 17 residues. V was clipped by 2 bases and J by 6 bases, with 21 bases between them. This CDR3 reads CASSLQSPSSLGDTQYF. The CDR3 nucleotides read TGTGCCAGCAGCTTACAGTCCCCTTCTAGTTTGGGCGATACGCAGTATTTT.

The CDR3 DNA reads TGTGCCAGCAGTTACGCCGGGACAGGGACTCTCGGCTACACCTTC. This codes for CASSYAGTGTLGYTF. V is TRBV6-5 and J is TRBJ1-2, with 9 bases aligning to TRBD1. V was clipped by 2 bases and J by 8 bases; unmatched bases: 9. This CDR3 has 15 amino acids. CDR1 MNHEY and CDR2 SVGAGI come from the germline V gene.

This chain links TRBV28 with TRBJ1-5, with TRBD1 identical over 9 bases. Germline V gene data show CDR1 as MDHEN and CDR2 as SYDVKM. V lost 5 bases and J lost 7; bases outside the gene matches: 0. The CDR3 runs to 12 residues. CDR3 sequence (DNA): TGTGCCAGCAGTACAGGGGGCCAGCCCCAGCATTTT. It encodes CASSTGGQPQHF.

The chain is built from TRBV4-2 and TRBJ2-7; 9 positions agree with TRBD2. The CDR3 is made up of 15 amino acids. V was clipped by 1 base and J by 4 bases; unmatched bases: 5. Per the germline V gene, CDR1 is LGHNA and CDR2 is YNFKEQ. The CDR3 protein is CASSQAWTSEYEQYF. CDR3 DNA sequence: TGTGCCAGCAGCCAAGCATGGACTAGCGAATACGAGCAGTACTTC.

V usage is TRBV10-3 and J usage is TRBJ2-6; 7 nucleotides agree with TRBD1. The CDR3 extends over 14 amino acids. Per germline, CDR1 ENHRY and CDR2 SYGVKD. J was trimmed by 0 bases and V by 7 bases; bases with no gene match: 0. The CDR3 reads CAITGGSGANVLTF. CDR3 DNA: TGTGCCATCACAGGGGGCTCTGGGGCCAACGTCCTGACTTTC.

The chain carries TRBV6-5 and TRBJ1-1; the D is unclear. Germline lookup yields CDR1 MNHEY and CDR2 SVGAGI. V lost 7 bases and J lost 6, with 9 bases in between. The CDR3 covers 11 residues. Here the CDR3 DNA reads TGTGCCAGCAAAATTACAGCTGAAGCTTTCTTT. It yields the protein CASKITAEAFF.